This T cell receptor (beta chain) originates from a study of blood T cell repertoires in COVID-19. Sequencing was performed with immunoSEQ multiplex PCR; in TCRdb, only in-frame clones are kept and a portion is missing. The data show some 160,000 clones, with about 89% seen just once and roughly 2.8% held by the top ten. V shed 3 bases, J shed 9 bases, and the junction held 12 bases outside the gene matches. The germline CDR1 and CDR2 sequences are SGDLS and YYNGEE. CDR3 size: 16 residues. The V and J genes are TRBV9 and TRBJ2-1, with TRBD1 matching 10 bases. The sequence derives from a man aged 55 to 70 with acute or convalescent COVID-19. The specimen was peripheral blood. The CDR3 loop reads CASSATGDRGVSEQFF. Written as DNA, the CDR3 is TGTGCCAGCAGCGCTACCGGGGACAGGGGCGTCAGTGAGCAGTTCTTC.